The entry below describes one T cell receptor (beta chain). This clonotype was picked up many times. This clone's antigen is unknown. One base away there is no much larger clone; base qualities are not given. The sample originates from a study of neurological immune-mediated disorders (dated 2019 in TCRdb). Regarding the research as a whole: Among the approximately 35 multiple sclerosis patients, relapsing-remitting MS accounted for around 30 and secondary progressive MS accounted for 3. Peripheral blood TCR-beta repertoires from HTLV-I-associated myelopathy (HAM/TSP) patients, multiple sclerosis patients and healthy controls were compared by UMI-based sequencing. Alongside PBMC samples, the set of about 100 TCR-beta libraries contained longitudinal samples, technical triplicates, and paired CD4+ and CD8+ T-cell subsets that had been sorted. Of the 68 subjects in the cohort, some 15 were HAM/TSP patients, some 35 were multiple sclerosis patients, and 20 were healthy controls.

Findings and caveats that apply to the study as a whole: The MS cluster showed no association with clinical or MRI features, and the authors stated that larger cohorts are needed. TCR clonal expansion was greatest in HAM/TSP patients and smallest in MS patients, who ranked below even healthy controls. Across subjects, expanded clones never shared an identical CDR3 amino acid sequence, which suggests that the TCR-beta repertoires in every group were private. Repertoires from 18 of 34 MS patients were grouped by phylogenetic analysis into a cluster of related CDR3 sequences, suggesting a possible repertoire-level signature.

Libraries from unsorted PBMCs were made from 2 million PBMCs kept in RNAlater at -80 degrees C until RNA extraction. The multiple sclerosis patients were enrolled in a US clinical protocol that evaluated disease progression with magnetic resonance imaging. Peripheral blood was subjected to Ficoll-Hypaque density gradient centrifugation to isolate PBMCs, which were then cryopreserved in liquid nitrogen. CDR1 and CDR2 are read off the germline V gene as SGHTA and FQGTGA. Trimming takes 2 bases off V and 0 bases off J; junction bases not matched to a gene: 5. Taken from cysteine to phenylalanine, the CDR3 has 16 residues. The retained sequence is limited to the CDR3, 48 bases, with the frame set at the first base. cDNA was synthesized by template-switch 5'RACE using a primer carrying a 10-nucleotide random unique molecular identifier by which each TCR transcript was tagged. Every sequencing run covered 15-18 subjects and yielded more than 200 million TCR-beta sequences. The RNeasy kit was used for extraction of total RNA. TCR-beta VDJ regions were amplified with primers for the TCR constant region and the 5'RACE anchor, using the KAPA Real-time Library Amplification kit. A first PCR added sample indexes and Illumina adaptors, after which a second PCR increased the library yield. The roughly 650 bp TCR product was size-selected on a 2% E-gel SizeSelection system after Ampure bead purification. Before pooling, library quality was assessed on a Bioanalyzer, concentration was determined with Qubit, and library quantification was performed with the Kapa Library Quantification kit. Paired-end 2 x 150 bp sequencing of the libraries was performed on an Illumina HiSeq 2500. To increase sequence diversity, roughly 24-32% phiX was spiked into each library pool. In the original analysis: Quality-filtered reads were processed with the UMI-based MiGEC pipeline, and over 75% of raw TCR sequences were removed by the MiGEC pipeline during error correction. VDJ genes were aligned to IMGT germline references, and each clonotype was defined by a unique CDR3 amino acid sequence together with V-J genes. Clonal expansion, Shannon diversity and CDR3 relatedness (CalcPairwiseDistances, ClusterSamples) were evaluated with VDJtools, and phylogenetic trees were built with CLCbio workbench. A clone was classed as expanded if it had 8 or more unique UMIs, a cutoff based on coefficient-of-variation modelling across technical triplicates. TCRdb redid the processing of the public reads, applying fastp at Q25 and MiXCR, and retained in-frame beta chains. Under each unique CDR3 protein, matching rows form one entry showing the most common genes and DNA. The V and J calls reflect TCRdb's pipeline rather than the authors' work. The sample profile shows tens of thousands of distinct CDR3 sequences; around 5.5% of them were found once. The biggest ten clones account for about 7.4% of the sample.

The TCR was taken from a young man with multiple sclerosis. The sample was PBMCs. This sequence uses TRBV7-3 and TRBJ1-1; TRBD1 fits 8 bases in the junction. The CDR3 loop reads CASSLAGGSVNTEAFF. The sequenced DNA is TGTGCCAGCAGCTTAGCAGGGGGCTCTGTGAACACTGAAGCTTTCTTT.